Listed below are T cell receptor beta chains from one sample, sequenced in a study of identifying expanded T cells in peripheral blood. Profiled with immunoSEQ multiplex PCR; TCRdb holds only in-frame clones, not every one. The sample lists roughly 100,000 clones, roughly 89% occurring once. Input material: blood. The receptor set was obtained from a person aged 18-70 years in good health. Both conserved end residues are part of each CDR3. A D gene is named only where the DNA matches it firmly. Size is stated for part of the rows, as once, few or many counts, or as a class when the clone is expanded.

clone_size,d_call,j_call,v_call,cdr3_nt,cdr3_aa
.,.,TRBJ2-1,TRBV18,TGTGCCAGCTCAGCCCTAGGGGACTCCTACAATGAGCAGTTCTTC,CASSALGDSYNEQFF
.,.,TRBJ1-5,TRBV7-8,TGTGCCAGCAGCTTAGAGAGGTCAAGAAGCAATCAGCCCCAGCATTTT,CASSLERSRSNQPQHF
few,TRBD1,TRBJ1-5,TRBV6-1,TGTGCCAGCAGTGATCGTGGACAGGGGCATCAGCCCCAGCATTTT,CASSDRGQGHQPQHF
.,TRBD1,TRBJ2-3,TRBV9,TGTGCCAGCAGCGTAGGAGGGGGCGCAGATACGCAGTATTTT,CASSVGGGADTQYF
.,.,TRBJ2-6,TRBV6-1,TGTGCCAGCAAACCAACCCCTGGGGCCAACGTCCTGACTTTC,CASKPTPGANVLTF
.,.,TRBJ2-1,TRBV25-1,TGTGCCAGCTCCCAAGGCGTTGAGCAGTTCTTC,CASSQGVEQFF
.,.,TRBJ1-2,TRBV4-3,TGCGCCAGCAGCCAGATCGGACAGACCGCTAACTATGGCTACACCTTC,CASSQIGQTANYGYTF
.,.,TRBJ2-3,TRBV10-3,TGTGCCATCAGTGTGGGTATCATACTTCCAGATACGCAGTATTTT,CAISVGIILPDTQYF
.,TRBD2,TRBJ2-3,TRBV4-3,TGCGCCAGCAGCCAAGATGGGGGAGGGGCCGATACGCAGTATTTT,CASSQDGGGADTQYF
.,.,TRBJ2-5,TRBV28,TGTGCCAGCAGTCAATCCCAGCGGGCCCAAGAGACCCAGTACTTC,CASSQSQRAQETQYF
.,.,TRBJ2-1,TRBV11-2,TGTGCCAGCAGCAAACGTCCCCCCTACAATGAGCAGTTCTTC,CASSKRPPYNEQFF